These 32 T cell receptor beta chains were sequenced from one sample in a study of cytomegalovirus exposure and HLA in healthy donors. PCR primers comprised 60 Vbeta and 13 Jbeta primers. Libraries were prepared by immunoSEQ multiplex PCR; TCRdb keeps only in-frame clonotypes and omits some of them. Among 160,000 or so clones listed, just under 80% were seen once. The sample comprised PBMCs. The receptors shown here come from a man between 25 and 39 years old in good health and CMV-seronegative.

This sequence joins TRBV15 and TRBJ2-1, with a tentative D call TRBD2 (6 bases). V lost 0 bases and J lost 9, with 21 bases in between. Looked up from germline, CDR1 is LNHNV and CDR2 is YYDKDF (reference sequence). The CDR3 totals 17 residues. CDR3 in DNA: TGTGCCACCAGCAGAGATGTTGGGACTTTCAAGGGGAGTGAGCAGTTCTTC. It yields the protein CATSRDVGTFKGSEQFF.

The chain couples TRBV5-6 to TRBJ2-7, with 9 bases that match TRBD1. The CDR3 contains 15 residues. The trim removed 4 bases at V and 6 bases at J, leaving 11 bases unmatched. The V gene's germline CDR1 is SGHDT and CDR2 YYEEEE. This chain's CDR3 is CASSDRDRGWFEQYF. In nucleotides, the CDR3 is TGTGCCAGCAGCGACCGCGACAGGGGGTGGTTCGAGCAGTACTTC.

Here the CDR3 reads CASSLDRANNEQFF. CDR3 sequence (DNA): TGTGCCAGCAGCTTGGACAGGGCCAACAATGAGCAGTTCTTC. This chain joins TRBV11-2 and TRBJ2-1; 8 bases agree with TRBD1. The germline CDR1 and CDR2 sequences are SGHAT and FQNNGV. V lost 3 bases to trimming and J lost 5 bases; unmatched junction nucleotides: 3. The CDR3 sequence is 14 residues long.

This sequence joins TRBV9 and TRBJ2-3; 8 nucleotides agree with TRBD2. CDR3 length: 15 amino acids. Germline assignment: CDR1 SGDLS and CDR2 YYNGEE. Trimming took 2 bases from V and 7 from J; bases not matched to a gene: 9. The CDR3 spells CASSVVAGGQNTQYF. The CDR3 coding sequence is TGTGCCAGCAGCGTCGTGGCGGGGGGCCAAAATACGCAGTATTTT.

The V gene is TRBV2, the J gene TRBJ2-7, with 9 bases matching TRBD2. The CDR3 is 14 residues long. Germline CDR1 SNHLY, CDR2 FYNNEI. Trimming took 11 bases from V and 6 from J; bases not matched to a gene: 14. The CDR3 coding sequence is TGTGCCCCCCGGGGTGGCGGGGGGGTCCCCGAGCAGTACTTC. This translates into CAPRGGGGVPEQYF.

V usage is TRBV19 and J usage is TRBJ2-3; 9 nucleotides agree with TRBD1. With V trimmed by 3 bases and J by 4 bases, 8 bases remained unmatched. Germline V gives CDR1 LNHDA, CDR2 SQIVND (reference sequence). The CDR3 length is 16 residues. In DNA, the CDR3 is TGTGCCAGTAGTATGACAGGGACAGGGAGGGCAGATACGCAGTATTTT. Translating it yields CASSMTGTGRADTQYF.

V usage is TRBV6-4 and J usage is TRBJ2-1; D is perhaps TRBD1 (6 bases). V was pared by 4 bases and J by 12 bases, with 22 bases between. Germline loops: CDR1 MRHNA, CDR2 SNTAGT. The CDR3 has 15 residues. DNA for the CDR3: TGTGCCAGCAGTGTTAACGGACAGCGCGTGAGCTGGCAGTTCTTC. The encoded protein is CASSVNGQRVSWQFF.

The CDR3 reads CASSSLGGQYF. The CDR3, as DNA: TGTGCCAGCAGTTCCCTGGGGGGACAGTACTTC. The chain has TRBV28 and TRBJ2-7; the D gene is possibly TRBD2 (6 bases). CDR3 size: 11 residues. Germline assignment: CDR1 MDHEN and CDR2 SYDVKM. Trimming left V 4 bases short and J 10 bases short, with 11 bases between.

The genes are TRBV5-1 and TRBJ2-1; no reliable D call. From germline, CDR1 is SGHRS and CDR2 YFSETQ. The CDR3 is 15 residues long. The germline V and J ends were trimmed by 1 base and 7 bases, with 15 bases remaining between them. CDR3 sequence (DNA): TGCGCCAGCAGCTTGTCCGGAGCCCCACCAAATGAGCAGTTCTTC. It is translated as CASSLSGAPPNEQFF. The full variable domain, with the rest looked up from reference TRBV5-1 and TRBJ2-1, is KAGVTQTPRYLIKTRGQQVTLSCSPISGHRSVSWYQQTPGQGLQFLFEYFSETQRNKGNFPGRFSGRQFSNSRSEMNVSTLELGDSALYLCASSLSGAPPNEQFFGPGTRLTVL.

This chain joins TRBV11-2 and TRBJ2-5; 7 bases map to TRBD1. Germline values: CDR1 SGHAT, CDR2 FQNNGV. J lost 2 bases, V lost 0 bases, and 6 bases had no gene match. The CDR3 is 16 amino acids. The CDR3 region has the DNA TGTGCCAGCAGCTTAGATATTTCGGGACAGCAAGAGACCCAGTACTTC. This sequence encodes CASSLDISGQQETQYF.

Points on this clone: This sample includes further DNA sequences coding for the same CDR3. The rearrangement joins TRBV5-6 to TRBJ1-2; TRBD1 agrees at 12 bases. The V gene's germline CDR1 is SGHDT and CDR2 YYEEEE. V lost 4 bases to trimming and J lost 4 bases; unmatched junction nucleotides: 2. This CDR3 has 14 residues. The DNA of the CDR3 is TGTGCCAGCAGCCCGGGACAGGGGGCCTATGGCTACACCTTC. Protein: CASSPGQGAYGYTF.

The chain links TRBV5-1 to TRBJ2-5, with 7 bases that match TRBD1. Germline V gene lookup returns CDR1 SGHRS and CDR2 YFSETQ. V was clipped by 0 bases and J by 2 bases; unmatched bases: 13. This CDR3 contains 18 residues. The CDR3 nucleotides are TGCGCCAGCAGCTTGGGCGTGGGTGGCAGGGGGTCGCAAGAGACCCAGTACTTC. As protein: CASSLGVGGRGSQETQYF.

The rearrangement joins TRBV28 to TRBJ2-3; 10 bases agree with TRBD2. The CDR3 runs 14 residues. V was pared by 6 bases and J by 4 bases, with 4 bases of the junction left unmatched. Germline CDR1 and CDR2: MDHEN and SYDVKM. The DNA of the CDR3 is TGTGCCAGCAGCAGCGGGGGGGCCGCAGATACGCAGTATTTT. This translates into CASSSGGAADTQYF.

The V gene is TRBV6-6, the J gene TRBJ1-2; D not resolved. The germline CDR1 and CDR2 sequences are MNHNY and SVGAGI (reference sequence). The CDR3 runs 12 residues. With 7 bases removed from V and 4 bases from J, the gap between germline ends came to 10 bases. The CDR3 is CASKEVLYGYTF. In DNA form, the CDR3 reads TGTGCCAGCAAAGAGGTTCTCTATGGCTACACCTTC.

The chain has TRBV2 and TRBJ1-5; a possible D gene is TRBD1 (6 bases). V gave up 2 bases and J gave up 3 bases, with 8 bases separating them. Germline V gene lookup returns CDR1 SNHLY and CDR2 FYNNEI. This CDR3 comprises 14 residues. CDR3 sequence reads: CASSERGFNQPQHF. The CDR3 nucleotides read TGTGCCAGCAGTGAAAGGGGGTTCAATCAGCCCCAGCATTTT.

The chain uses TRBV18 and TRBJ2-7, with 10 positions matching TRBD2. The CDR3 consists of 15 residues. J lost 1 base, V lost 3 bases, and 3 bases had no gene match. The germline gives CDR1 KGHSH, CDR2 LQKENI. As DNA, the CDR3 is TGTGCCAGCTCACCCCCTAGCGGGAGTTCCTACGAGCAGTACTTC. Amino acid sequence: CASSPPSGSSYEQYF.

The CDR3, as DNA: TGCGCCAGCAGCTTGGGTCCGACAACGGATCATCAGCCCCAGCATTTT. Amino acids: CASSLGPTTDHQPQHF. This sequence joins TRBV5-1 and TRBJ1-5, with D hard to call. The CDR3 is 16 residues long. Germline V CDR1 and CDR2: SGHRS, YFSETQ. V was clipped by 0 bases and J by 5 bases, with 15 bases between them. Drawing the rest from reference TRBV5-1 and TRBJ1-5, the complete variable domain is KAGVTQTPRYLIKTRGQQVTLSCSPISGHRSVSWYQQTPGQGLQFLFEYFSETQRNKGNFPGRFSGRQFSNSRSEMNVSTLELGDSALYLCASSLGPTTDHQPQHFGDGTRLSIL.

This clone was found a few times. The gene calls are TRBV6-6 and TRBJ1-1; 8 positions agree with TRBD1. J was trimmed by 7 bases and V by 6 bases; bases with no gene match: 13. Germline V gene lookup returns CDR1 MNHNY and CDR2 SVGAGI (reference sequence). The length of the CDR3 is 15 residues. The chain's CDR3 is CASSVGAGGRNEAFF. CDR3 in DNA: TGTGCCAGCAGCGTGGGGGCAGGGGGCCGGAATGAAGCTTTCTTT.

This chain connects TRBV6-6 to TRBJ2-3, with 12 bases fitting TRBD2. Germline trimming cut 7 bases from V and 4 bases from J; bases unmatched to any gene: 6. The germline CDR1 and CDR2 sequences are MNHNY and SVGAGI (reference sequence). CDR3 length: 15 amino acids. Here the CDR3 DNA reads TGTGCCAGCAAAACCCTAGCGGGGGGGCCAGATACGCAGTATTTT. Translation: CASKTLAGGPDTQYF.

This chain connects TRBV7-6 to TRBJ2-3; maybe TRBD2 (6 bases). The CDR3 extends over 14 amino acids. CDR1 SGHVS and CDR2 FNYEAQ come from the germline V gene. V dropped 0 bases and J dropped 3 bases, with 7 bases sitting between them. This CDR3 reads CASSLAGGTDTQYF. In DNA, the CDR3 is TGTGCCAGCAGCTTAGCGGGGGGTACAGATACGCAGTATTTT. The full variable domain, its missing parts supplied by reference TRBV7-6 and TRBJ2-3, is GAGVSQSPRYKVTKRGQDVALRCDPISGHVSLYWYRQALGQGPEFLTYFNYEAQQDKSGLPNDRFSAERPEGSISTLTIQRTEQRDSAMYRCASSLAGGTDTQYFGPGTRLTVL.

This chain joins TRBV5-1 and TRBJ1-2; TRBD1 matches 7 bases. The V segment lost 4 bases and the J segment 5 bases; nucleotides outside the gene matches: 5. The CDR3 spans 13 residues. Germline V gene sequence: CDR1 SGHRS, CDR2 YFSETQ. CDR3 protein: CASSTGQSYGYTF. In DNA, the CDR3 is TGCGCCAGCAGCACGGGACAGTCTTATGGCTACACCTTC.

This chain connects TRBV4-2 to TRBJ2-4; 11 nucleotides align to TRBD2. CDR3 length equals 16 residues. Germline V gives CDR1 LGHNA, CDR2 YNFKEQ. V shed 0 bases, J shed 7 bases, and the junction held 5 bases outside the gene matches. CDR3 region: CASSQDLAGGANIQYF. Here the CDR3 DNA reads TGTGCCAGCAGCCAAGATCTAGCGGGAGGCGCGAACATTCAGTACTTC.

The gene calls are TRBV7-3 and TRBJ2-1; 10 bases are shared with TRBD2. CDR1 is SGHTA and CDR2 is FQGTGA in the germline V gene. The V and J ends lost 7 bases and 6 bases, in that order; junction bases with no gene match: 6. The CDR3 sequence is 14 residues long. The CDR3 is CASTQSGGVNEQFF. CDR3 in DNA: TGTGCCAGCACTCAGAGCGGGGGGGTCAATGAGCAGTTCTTC.

This clone was counted a few times. J is TRBJ2-3 and V is TRBV7-2, with a tentative D call TRBD1 (6 bases). V was shortened by 5 bases and J by 6 bases, with 15 bases between the two germline ends. CDR3 size: 14 residues. The germline gives CDR1 SGHTA, CDR2 FQGNSA. CDR3 nucleotide sequence: TGTGCCAGCAGCCCCCAGGGGAGAACGGATACGCAGTATTTT. Amino acids: CASSPQGRTDTQYF. The full variable domain, in which reference TRBV7-2 and TRBJ2-3 provide the parts outside the CDR3, is GAGVSQSPSNKVTEKGKDVELRCDPISGHTALYWYRQSLGQGLEFLIYFQGNSAPDKSGLPSDRFSAERTGGSVSTLTIQRTQQEDSAVYLCASSPQGRTDTQYFGPGTRLTVL.

The chain couples TRBV10-3 to TRBJ2-5; 7 positions match TRBD1. The J segment lost 1 base and the V segment lost 5 bases, leaving 1 base of the junction unmatched. Germline-derived CDR1 and CDR2 are ENHRY and SYGVKD. This CDR3 contains 13 residues. The CDR3 DNA reads as TGTGCCATCAGTCGACAGGGCCAAGAGACCCAGTACTTC. Its translation: CAISRQGQETQYF.

This rearrangement joins TRBV5-5 to TRBJ2-7, with TRBD1 matching over 11 bases. The CDR3 extends over 15 amino acids. Germline V gene lookup returns CDR1 SGHKS and CDR2 YYEKEE (reference sequence). Trimming cost V 3 bases and J 2 bases; bases outside gene matches: 4. CDR3 nucleotide sequence: TGTGCCAGCAGCTCGGACAGGGGGCATACCTACGAGCAGTACTTC. This sequence encodes CASSSDRGHTYEQYF.

This chain connects TRBV28 to TRBJ1-6; TRBD1 matches at 12 bases. Germline V gives CDR1 MDHEN, CDR2 SYDVKM. The CDR3 is made up of 17 amino acids. Trimming took 3 bases from V and 6 from J; bases not matched to a gene: 6. The CDR3 region has the DNA TGTGCCAGCAGTTTTCTCCGGGACAGGGGGCCTAATTCACCCCTCCACTTT. Translation gives CASSFLRDRGPNSPLHF.

The rearrangement uses TRBV9 and TRBJ2-7; D perhaps matches TRBD2 (6 bases). Germline CDR1 is SGDLS and CDR2 is YYNGEE. V lost 3 bases and J lost 0, with 7 bases in between. This CDR3 has 13 residues. This CDR3 reads CASSGGTSYEQYF. The CDR3 DNA sequence: TGTGCCAGCAGCGGCGGGACCTCCTACGAGCAGTACTTC.

The chain couples TRBV2 to TRBJ1-2, with TRBD1 identical over 7 bases. CDR3 length equals 11 residues. Looked up from germline, CDR1 is SNHLY and CDR2 is FYNNEI. Losses at the gene ends were 7 bases for V and 4 bases for J; bases not matched to a gene: 0. CDR3 nucleotides: TGTGCCAGCACAGGGGGCTATGGCTACACCTTC. Amino acid sequence: CASTGGYGYTF.

This chain joins TRBV29-1 and TRBJ2-3; D remains unclear. CDR1 and CDR2 from the germline V gene are SQVTM and ANQGSEA. The CDR3 contains 17 residues. The V end was cut by 7 bases, the J end by 0 bases, with 23 bases between. The CDR3 protein is CSAPSIGGTMSTDTQYF. As DNA, the CDR3 is TGCAGCGCTCCATCAATTGGCGGCACCATGAGCACAGATACGCAGTATTTT.

This sequence joins TRBV27 and TRBJ2-5, with D possibly matching TRBD1 (5 bases). Germline CDR1 is MNHEY and CDR2 is SMNVEV (reference sequence). The CDR3 has 16 amino acids. Trimming removed 8 bases at V and 4 bases at J, with 23 bases between. As DNA, the CDR3 is TGTGCCAGCGCAGCCTACAGGAGAGATGAGCGAGAGACCCAGTACTTC. Its translation: CASAAYRRDERETQYF.

This clone was seen a single time. The V gene is TRBV6-5, the J gene TRBJ2-7; possible D gene TRBD1, 5 bases. The CDR3 totals 15 residues. The V end was cut by 2 bases, the J end by 2 bases, with 13 bases between. CDR1 is MNHEY, CDR2 SVGAGI, per germline. This CDR3 is CASSYGQGDTYEQYF. In DNA form, the CDR3 reads TGTGCCAGCAGTTACGGGCAGGGCGATACCTACGAGCAGTACTTC.